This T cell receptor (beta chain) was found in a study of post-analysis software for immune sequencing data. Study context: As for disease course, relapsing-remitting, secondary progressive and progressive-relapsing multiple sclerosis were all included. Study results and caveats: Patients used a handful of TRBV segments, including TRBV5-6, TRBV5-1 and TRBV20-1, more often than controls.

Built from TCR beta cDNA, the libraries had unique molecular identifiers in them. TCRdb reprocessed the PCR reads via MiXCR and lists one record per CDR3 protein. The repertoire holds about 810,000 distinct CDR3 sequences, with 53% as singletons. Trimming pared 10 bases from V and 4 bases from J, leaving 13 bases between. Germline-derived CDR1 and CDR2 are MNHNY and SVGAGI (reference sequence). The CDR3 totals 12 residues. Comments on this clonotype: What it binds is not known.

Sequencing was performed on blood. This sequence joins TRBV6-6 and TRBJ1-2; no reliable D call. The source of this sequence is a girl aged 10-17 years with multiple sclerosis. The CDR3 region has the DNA TGTGCCATACAAGAGGGATCCTATGGCTACACCTTC. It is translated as CAIQEGSYGYTF.